This T cell receptor (beta chain) was captured in a study of T cells after yellow fever vaccination (dated by TCRdb to the late 2010s). Turning to the overall study: The SMART-Seq v4 Ultra Low Input RNA kit was used to prepare libraries from fractions with low cell numbers. Two healthy male donors made up the cohort, one aged 18 to 30 years and the other aged 30 to 40 years. To follow T-cell clones before and after both primary and booster YFV17D yellow fever vaccination, bulk TCR alpha and beta repertoires underwent longitudinal sequencing. Blood samples were taken at several timepoints before and after primary and secondary immunization, and bulk PBMC replicates and cell subsets were isolated. Overall study results and their limits: Only a couple of donors were included in the study, so the extent to which the findings can be generalized is limited. A small share of clonotypes occurred in both CD4 and CD8 compartments, likely arising from convergent recombination. Computational filtering was needed because FACS-sorted repertoires could contain abundant contaminating clonotypes from the bulk population. After the booster, most clones that had expanded after primary vaccination were detected again (nearly 97% of CD4 and around 88% of CD8), suggesting broad maintenance of memory. Compared with the primary T-cell response, the secondary T-cell response was faster but weaker, reaching its peak on day 5 rather than on day 15.

The sample's treatment or condition, from its label and the paper: live attenuated yellow fever vaccine strain. At each blood-draw timepoint, two biological replicates of bulk PBMCs were collected. A standard Ficoll-Paque protocol was used to isolate PBMCs from peripheral blood. TriZol was used to extract RNA from bulk PBMCs, from CD4 and CD8 fractions, and from dextramer-positive and dextramer-negative fractions. TCR cDNA was made using 5'RACE template switching, a step that added a universal primer site and unique molecular identifiers. Priming for cDNA synthesis came from both the TCR alpha and TCR beta constant segments. Libraries were amplified in two PCR steps, with sample barcodes and sequencing adapters added in the second step. Sequencing of the libraries was done on either Illumina HiSeq 2500 (2x100 bp) or NovaSeq (2x150 bp). The original methods were these. Demultiplexing of reads and collapsing into UMI consensus sequences were performed with MIGEC, and V(D)J alignment was carried out with MiXCR. Vaccine-responding clonotypes were defined with edgeR using replicate PBMC samples, requiring FDR below 0.01 and a log2 fold change above 5 up to day 15. Bulk clonotypes were assigned CD4 or CD8 identity according to which sequenced CD4 or CD8 repertoire held them at higher abundance. Through fastp at Q25 and MiXCR, TCRdb rebuilt clones from the public reads, retaining in-frame beta chains. Under each unique CDR3 protein, matching rows form one entry showing the most common genes and DNA. TCRdb, not the original authors, processed these V and J calls. The sample yields a few hundred thousand distinct CDR3 sequences; more than 8.5% were counted once. In total, the top ten clones hold roughly 17% of the sample.

Regarding this clonotype: This clone's antigen is unknown. Base qualities are not recorded, but no much larger clone differs from it by a single base.

Between the V and J ends, shortened by 1 base and 4 bases respectively, the junction contains 8 bases. The CDR3 has 13 amino acids, counting the end cysteine and phenylalanine. The read is trimmed to its CDR3 DNA, 39 bases read in frame from base 1. In the germline V gene, CDR1 corresponds to SGHDT and CDR2 to YYEEEE. This specimen was PBMCs, taken on the day of the first yellow fever vaccination. Recombination linked TRBV5-6 to TRBJ1-2; the D gene remains uncertain. This TCR derives from a man aged 18 to 30 who received the YFV17D yellow fever vaccine. The CDR3 here reads CASSLKAVYGYTF. At the DNA level, the sequence is TGTGCCAGCAGCTTGAAGGCAGTCTATGGCTACACCTTC.